This T cell receptor beta chain was observed in a study of blood T cell repertoires in COVID-19. Study at large: COVID-19 samples, acute and convalescent, were from the United States, Italy and Spain. From T cells, B-cell-depleted T cells, or PBMCs came the material, which was cDNA or gDNA.

The CDR3 contains 14 residues. Germline V gene data show CDR1 as WSHSY and CDR2 as SAAADI. The ends were cut back, 4 bases at V and 4 bases at J, with 11 bases in the middle. A few counts support this clone. The data were produced by immunoSEQ multiplex PCR, yet TCRdb's version contains in-frame clones alone and is incomplete. In the table there are about 400,000 clones, 80% to 90% of which are singletons. Material: peripheral blood. The chain has TRBV10-2 and TRBJ1-5, with a tentative D call TRBD1 (5 bases). The sequence was obtained from a woman aged 25-40 years with acute or convalescent COVID-19. The chain's CDR3 is CASSAGGQNQPQHF. The CDR3 region has the DNA TGCGCCAGCAGTGCGGGGGGTCAAAATCAGCCCCAGCATTTT.